Listed below are T cell receptor beta chains from one sample, sequenced in a study of T cells in Graves' hyperthyroidism and ophthalmopathy. Each CDR3 protein gets one entry after TCRdb re-called the multiplex PCR reads with MiXCR. In the table there are about 570,000 distinct CDR3 sequences, roughly 46% of which are singletons. The sample was peripheral blood or thyroid tissue (not recorded which). These receptors originate from an adult woman with Graves' disease, either hyperthyroidism or ophthalmopathy (not recorded which). CDR3s include the opening cysteine and the closing phenylalanine or tryptophan. Fields, in order: J gene, D gene, V gene, CDR3 protein. D genes are given only for firm matches.

j_gene: TRBJ2-2; d_gene: TRBD1; v_gene: TRBV24-1; CDR3aa: CATSDGDRTDNGELFF
j_gene: TRBJ1-2; d_gene: NA; v_gene: TRBV5-1; CDR3aa: CASSLGGSKNYGYTF
j_gene: TRBJ1-5; d_gene: NA; v_gene: TRBV6-1; CDR3aa: CASSVSGASNQPQHF
j_gene: TRBJ1-2; d_gene: TRBD1; v_gene: TRBV5-4; CDR3aa: CASSFYDRETGYTF
j_gene: TRBJ1-1; d_gene: NA; v_gene: TRBV10-1; CDR3aa: CASSMGTAGAFF
j_gene: TRBJ1-5; d_gene: NA; v_gene: TRBV7-9; CDR3aa: CASSLAQGSQPQHF
j_gene: TRBJ2-7; d_gene: NA; v_gene: TRBV4-1; CDR3aa: CASSQLASYEQYF
j_gene: TRBJ1-5; d_gene: TRBD1; v_gene: TRBV6-5; CDR3aa: CASSLTGDGNQPQHF
j_gene: TRBJ2-3; d_gene: NA; v_gene: TRBV7-3; CDR3aa: CASSVQGTGTDTQYF
j_gene: TRBJ1-2; d_gene: NA; v_gene: TRBV12-3/TRBV12-4; CDR3aa: CASSLVGADYGYTF
j_gene: TRBJ2-5; d_gene: NA; v_gene: TRBV5-1; CDR3aa: CASSLELKETQYF
j_gene: TRBJ1-2; d_gene: TRBD1; v_gene: TRBV29-1; CDR3aa: CSVGQGDYGYTF
j_gene: TRBJ2-5; d_gene: TRBD2; v_gene: TRBV20-1; CDR3aa: CSARDREGGETQYF
j_gene: TRBJ1-3; d_gene: NA; v_gene: TRBV29-1; CDR3aa: CSAAHPSKGGPGNTIYF
j_gene: TRBJ1-1; d_gene: NA; v_gene: TRBV12-3/TRBV12-4; CDR3aa: CASSLAQITEAFF
j_gene: TRBJ1-6; d_gene: NA; v_gene: TRBV20-1; CDR3aa: CSEEANSPLHF
j_gene: TRBJ1-1; d_gene: NA; v_gene: TRBV20-1; CDR3aa: CSARGRDTEAFF
j_gene: TRBJ2-1; d_gene: NA; v_gene: TRBV11-2; CDR3aa: CASSLDLGFYPFF
j_gene: TRBJ1-3; d_gene: TRBD1; v_gene: TRBV29-1; CDR3aa: CSVEGSPDRGPGNTIYF
j_gene: TRBJ1-5; d_gene: NA; v_gene: TRBV2; CDR3aa: CASSQDAQPQHF
j_gene: TRBJ2-3; d_gene: NA; v_gene: TRBV20-1; CDR3aa: CSARLSRDTQYF
j_gene: TRBJ1-2; d_gene: NA; v_gene: TRBV20-1; CDR3aa: CSARSREGHGYTF
j_gene: NA; d_gene: NA; v_gene: TRBV7-2; CDR3aa: CASSQRGGRFEGQFF
j_gene: TRBJ2-5; d_gene: TRBD2; v_gene: TRBV7-8; CDR3aa: CASSLGLGTWETQYF
j_gene: TRBJ1-6; d_gene: NA; v_gene: TRBV7-9; CDR3aa: CASSQAALGSGSPLHF
j_gene: TRBJ1-1; d_gene: TRBD1; v_gene: TRBV5-1; CDR3aa: CASSLGDREGTEVFF
j_gene: TRBJ2-7; d_gene: NA; v_gene: TRBV11-2; CDR3aa: CASSLGPGTYEQYF
j_gene: TRBJ2-7; d_gene: NA; v_gene: TRBV29-1; CDR3aa: CSLEAPYEQYF
j_gene: TRBJ1-1; d_gene: NA; v_gene: TRBV10-3; CDR3aa: CAISNSRAEAFF
j_gene: TRBJ1-4; d_gene: TRBD1; v_gene: TRBV7-9; CDR3aa: CASRATGGHEKLFF
j_gene: TRBJ1-1; d_gene: TRBD1; v_gene: TRBV10-3; CDR3aa: CAIRERQGENTEAFF
j_gene: TRBJ2-6; d_gene: NA; v_gene: TRBV28; CDR3aa: CASSSGQSPGSGANVLTF
j_gene: TRBJ1-2; d_gene: NA; v_gene: TRBV6-2/TRBV6-3; CDR3aa: CASSSTGFGGYTF
j_gene: TRBJ1-5; d_gene: TRBD1; v_gene: TRBV15; CDR3aa: CATSRGDRTGRPQHF
j_gene: TRBJ1-6; d_gene: TRBD1; v_gene: TRBV24-1; CDR3aa: CATSDWTGADSPLHF
j_gene: TRBJ2-5; d_gene: NA; v_gene: TRBV9; CDR3aa: CASSLEDLRWETQYF
j_gene: NA; d_gene: NA; v_gene: TRBV7-9; CDR3aa: CASSPPVAGALETQYF
j_gene: TRBJ2-6; d_gene: NA; v_gene: TRBV5-4; CDR3aa: CASSLPPSGANVLTF
j_gene: TRBJ1-6; d_gene: NA; v_gene: TRBV10-2; CDR3aa: CASSENGGGGSPLHF
j_gene: TRBJ2-5; d_gene: TRBD1; v_gene: TRBV7-1; CDR3aa: CASSSDRVLRETQYF
j_gene: TRBJ1-2; d_gene: NA; v_gene: TRBV11-2; CDR3aa: CASSFTRRTYYGYTF
j_gene: TRBJ2-7; d_gene: TRBD1; v_gene: TRBV5-6; CDR3aa: CASSPKTYGTGGPYEQYF
j_gene: TRBJ2-5; d_gene: NA; v_gene: TRBV15; CDR3aa: CATSTRAGQETQYF